This T cell receptor (beta chain) was sequenced in a study of OX40 agonist ivuxolimab in advanced cancers. For the wider study: Ivuxolimab, which targeted the costimulatory receptor OX40 (CD134), was an agonistic, fully human IgG2 monoclonal antibody. The purpose of peripheral TCRbeta sequencing was to test whether ivuxolimab changed TCR sequence diversity and led to clonal T-cell expansion. Intravenous ivuxolimab was administered to patients every 2 weeks at six dose levels: 0.01, 0.1, 0.3, 1.5, 3 and 10 mg/kg. Prior anti-PD-1, anti-PD-L1 or anti-CTLA-4 therapy was permitted, and approximately 41% of dose-escalation patients had received checkpoint inhibitors. Three dose-escalation patients achieved partial responses, one with hepatocellular carcinoma and two with cutaneous melanoma. Of the approximately 54 patients in dose escalation, about 20 had hepatocellular carcinoma, about 15 had melanoma, 9 had renal cell carcinoma and 9 had head and neck cancer. The monotherapy dose-escalation portion (N ≈ 50 patients) of the phase I ivuxolimab trial is reported in the paper. A male proportion of around 81% and a mean age of approximately 58 years, ranging from 23 to 79, were recorded for the dose-escalation cohort. General findings and caveats noted by the study authors: Antigen specificity was not determined for the clonally expanded peripheral T cells. After ivuxolimab, CD8+ T cells had more expanded clones than CD4+ T cells on average. Low levels of normalized T-cell clonal expansion were also seen in some patients who did not respond. Partial responders in the 0.1-3.0 mg/kg groups had among the lowest normalized peripheral clonal expansion, especially among CD8+ T cells. At doses from 0.1 to 3.0 mg/kg, clonal expansion was seen in both CD4+ and CD8+ blood T cells between baseline and week 6.

Genomic DNA was extracted from sorted cells for sequencing of the TCRbeta CDR3 region. TCRbeta CDR3 regions were sequenced using the immunoSEQ Assay. Imported from immuneACCESS, the table was reduced by TCRdb to in-frame sequences with V and J called. These copies leave out some clones; in studies compared against another copy, an unresolved V gene accounts for under half, and the cause of the remainder is not known. The sample profile shows 30,000 to 35,000 clones; approximately 80% of them were found once. The ten top clones hold under 30% of the sample. The trial excluded patients who had a history of autoimmune disease or who were on systemic immunosuppression. Peripheral blood for TCR sequencing was drawn from every dose cohort at baseline, at cycle 4 day 1 and at cycle 7 day 1. Samples came from an open-label, multicenter, first-in-human phase I dose-escalation trial of ivuxolimab. Adults with locally advanced or metastatic melanoma, renal cell, hepatocellular, or head and neck squamous cell carcinoma were enrolled in the trial. Before TCR sequencing, CD4+ T cells and CD8+ T cells were sorted from peripheral blood as separate populations.

With regard to this clone: The antigen this receptor binds is unknown. No quality values exist for individual bases; no much larger clone is one base distant.

The CDR3, cysteine through phenylalanine, is 15 amino acids long. The CDR3 DNA has 45 bases and is translated from base 1. V is trimmed back by 2 bases and J by 6 bases, and the junction contains 5 bases that no gene match accounts for. CDR1 is given as SGHKS and CDR2 as YYEKEE, both from the germline V gene (reference sequence). The source material was CD4+ or CD8+ T cells sorted from blood, sampled in a trial of the OX40 agonist ivuxolimab. Here the chain combines TRBV5-5 and TRBJ2-2, with 9 bases in between that match TRBD2. This sequence was found in an adult with an advanced solid tumor such as melanoma, head and neck, liver or kidney cancer. The DNA sequence is TGTGCCAGCAGCTTAGGCGGGGGGGCGCCCGGGGAGCTGTTTTTT. It codes for CASSLGGGAPGELFF. Beyond the CDR3, the reference TRBV5-5 and TRBJ2-2 genes provide the residues; the full variable domain reads: DAGVTQSPTHLIKTRGQQVTLRCSPISGHKSVSWYQQVLGQGPQFIFQYYEKEERGRGNFPDRFSARQFPNYSSELNVNALLLGDSALYLCASSLGGGAPGELFFGEGSRLTVL.